The 25 T cell receptor beta chains given below trace back to one sample, sequenced in a study of CD8 T cells in ankylosing spondylitis (dated by TCRdb to 2015 to 2018). What the authors observed across the whole study: A TCR beta motif of eight highly homologous amino acid variants appeared characteristic of blood from ankylosing spondylitis patients.

The method behind the library was 5' RACE. The sequencer listed for this sample is Illumina HiSeq 2500. Starting from the raw public reads, TCRdb applied fastp trimming at Q25, assembled clones with MiXCR and retained in-frame beta chains. Here each entry gathers all rows of one CDR3 protein and keeps the most common genes and DNA. The sample data list hundreds of thousands of distinct CDR3 sequences, and 25% to 30% of these were observed just once. The ten largest clonotypes hold about 0.9% of the sample. Antigen specificity for these receptors is unknown. The sequenced sample was blood, either unsorted or a sorted T cell fraction (not recorded which). These receptors all come from a male donor with ankylosing spondylitis.

This clonotype was picked up a small number of times. This chain joins TRBV12-3 or TRBV12-4 and TRBJ1-2; D gene uncertain. This CDR3 region has 16 residues. V was pared by 1 base and J by 1 base, with 13 bases between. CDR3 sequence: CASSLEMDGLNYGYTF. DNA of the CDR3: TGTGCCAGCAGTTTAGAGATGGACGGCCTTAACTATGGCTACACCTTC.

The rearrangement uses TRBV20-1 and TRBJ2-3, with 8 bases that match TRBD2. In germline, CDR1 is DFQATT, CDR2 SNEGSKA (reference sequence). The CDR3 consists of 19 residues. V lost 6 bases and J lost 0; bases outside the gene matches: 20. The CDR3 nucleotides read TGCAGTGCGACCCTAATGACAGCGGGAGCGATGAGAAGCACAGATACGCAGTATTTT. Its protein is CSATLMTAGAMRSTDTQYF.

In its sample, this clonotype was seen a few times. V and J are TRBV11-3 and TRBJ2-1; D is possibly TRBD2 (6 bases). CDR3 length: 14 residues. Germline V gene lookup returns CDR1 SGHNT and CDR2 YENEEA. V dropped 2 bases and J dropped 2 bases, with 7 bases sitting between them. Here the CDR3 reads CASSLRTTYNEQFF. In DNA, the CDR3 is TGTGCCAGCAGCTTAAGGACTACCTACAATGAGCAGTTCTTC.

The V and J genes are TRBV3-1 and TRBJ2-3; 9 nucleotides agree with TRBD2. The CDR3 runs to 15 residues. Germline lookup yields CDR1 LGHDT and CDR2 YNNKEL (reference sequence). The trim removed 1 base at V and 7 bases at J, leaving 6 bases unmatched. This CDR3 is CASSQGVSGRYTQYF. CDR3 DNA: TGTGCCAGCAGCCAAGGTGTTAGCGGGAGATATACGCAGTATTTT.

This clonotype was counted a few times. V usage is TRBV6-2 or TRBV6-3 and J usage is TRBJ1-1; tentative D call: TRBD1 (5 bases). Germline V lookup: CDR1 MNHEY, CDR2 SVGEGT. This CDR3 contains 16 residues. Trimming stripped 2 bases from V and 1 base from J, with 14 bases between. CDR3 amino acids: CASSYEIPGPNTEAFF. DNA of the CDR3: TGTGCCAGCAGTTACGAAATACCGGGGCCGAACACTGAAGCTTTCTTT.

This clonotype came up once. CDR3 region: CASSLAGGGLAGVNSGELFF. CDR3 nucleotides: TGCGCCAGCAGCTTGGCCGGAGGGGGACTAGCGGGAGTAAATTCCGGGGAGCTGTTTTTT. This rearrangement joins TRBV5-1 to TRBJ2-2; 14 bases are shared with TRBD2. J gave up 6 bases and V 0 bases, and 13 bases lay outside the gene matches. The germline CDR1 and CDR2 sequences are SGHRS and YFSETQ. The CDR3 has 20 amino acids.

V is TRBV7-9 and J is TRBJ2-1, with a possible D match to TRBD1 (6 bases). V gave up 2 bases and J gave up 6 bases, with 8 bases separating them. The CDR3 runs 13 residues. The germline V gene has CDR1 SEHNR and CDR2 FQNEAQ (reference sequence). The chain's CDR3 is CASSLLDSNEQFF. In DNA form, the CDR3 reads TGTGCCAGCAGCTTATTGGACAGCAATGAGCAGTTCTTC.

This clonotype occurred a few times. This chain connects TRBV21-1 to TRBJ2-1; the table's D call of TRBD2 was not tested on the DNA. TRBV21-1 is tagged as a pseudogene. This CDR3 comprises 16 residues. The CDR3 region has the DNA TGTGCCAGCAGGGTCCGACTAGCGGTAGCCTCAAATGAGCAGTTCTTC. This encodes CASRVRLAVASNEQFF.

This clonotype was seen only a few times. The V gene is TRBV12-3 or TRBV12-4, the J gene TRBJ2-3; 10 nucleotides line up with TRBD2. With 2 bases clipped from V and 6 bases from J, the junction kept 2 bases outside the gene matches. The CDR3 has 14 residues. CDR3 residues: CASSLLAGVDTQYF. For the CDR3, the DNA is TGTGCCAGCAGTTTACTAGCGGGAGTTGATACGCAGTATTTT.

The DNA for the CDR3 is TGCAGTGCTAGAGTGTTAGCGGGTCTTTACAATGAGCAGTTCTTC. Its protein is CSARVLAGLYNEQFF. The gene calls are TRBV20-1 and TRBJ2-1; 7 bases are a match to TRBD2. This CDR3 contains 15 residues. The germline CDR1 and CDR2 sequences are DFQATT and SNEGSKA (reference sequence). V trimming: 1 base; J trimming: 4 bases; junction bases outside the gene matches: 7.

This clonotype occurred many times. The CDR3 nucleotides read TGCGCCAGCAGCTTACGCAGGGCAGAGACCCAGTACTTC. Its protein product is CASSLRRAETQYF. The chain carries TRBV5-1 and TRBJ2-5, with D perhaps TRBD1 (5 bases). V lost 2 bases, J lost 4 bases, and 9 bases lay in between. The germline V gene encodes CDR1 SGHRS and CDR2 YFSETQ. There are 13 residues in the CDR3.

V gene TRBV5-1 combines with J gene TRBJ2-5; perhaps TRBD2 as D (7 bases). The V gene's germline CDR1 is SGHRS and CDR2 YFSETQ. The V gene lost 2 bases and the J gene lost 4 bases, with 15 bases spanning the gap. This CDR3 is built from 15 residues. CDR3 in amino acids: CASSFGGGGRETQYF. The CDR3 coding sequence is TGCGCCAGCAGCTTTGGGGGCGGGGGTCGAGAGACCCAGTACTTC. The full variable domain, with the rest looked up from reference TRBV5-1 and TRBJ2-5, is KAGVTQTPRYLIKTRGQQVTLSCSPISGHRSVSWYQQTPGQGLQFLFEYFSETQRNKGNFPGRFSGRQFSNSRSEMNVSTLELGDSALYLCASSFGGGGRETQYFGPGTRLLVL.

CDR3 bases: TGTGCAAGTCGGCGGGGGAGGCAGGCGCAGTATTTT. Protein sequence: CASRRGRQAQYF. The chain is built from TRBV11-2 and TRBJ2-3; 7 bases are a match to TRBD2. Per the germline V gene, CDR1 is SGHAT and CDR2 is FQNNGV. CDR3 length: 12 residues.

This chain connects TRBV9 to TRBJ1-4; maybe TRBD1 (5 bases). The CDR3 is made up of 14 amino acids. V was clipped by 0 bases and J by 7 bases, with 10 bases between them. Germline V lookup: CDR1 SGDLS, CDR2 YYNGEE. The CDR3 nucleotides read TGTGCCAGCAGCGTAGGGGGGGGAGGTGAAAAACTGTTTTTT. It is translated as CASSVGGGGEKLFF. The complete variable domain, with remaining parts taken from reference TRBV9 and TRBJ1-4, reads DSGVTQTPKHLITATGQRVTLRCSPRSGDLSVYWYQQSLDQGLQFLIQYYNGEERAKGNILERFSAQQFPDLHSELNLSSLELGDSALYFCASSVGGGGEKLFFGSGTQLSVL.

This sequence joins TRBV27 and TRBJ1-1; TRBD1 might be the D (6 bases). Germline V gene sequence: CDR1 MNHEY, CDR2 SMNVEV (reference sequence). The CDR3 length is 14 residues. V was clipped by 3 bases and J by 2 bases, with 10 bases between them. The CDR3 nucleotides are TGTGCCAGCAGTTTTTTGGGGGCAAACACTGAAGCTTTCTTT. It specifies CASSFLGANTEAFF.

V gene TRBV5-1 combines with J gene TRBJ1-4; D perhaps matches TRBD1 (6 bases). The CDR3 sequence is 17 residues long. Germline V CDR1 and CDR2: SGHRS, YFSETQ. Deletions cut 3 bases from V and 0 bases from J, with 15 bases between. CDR3 in DNA: TGCGCCAGCAGCTCGGGACAAAACCTTGCAACTAATGAAAAACTGTTTTTT. Translated: CASSSGQNLATNEKLFF.

Worth noting for this clonotype: This may be a read error: a much more frequent sequence differs by one nucleotide. The DNA for the CDR3 is TGCAGTGCTAGTGGCTACACAGATACGCAGTATTTT. Protein: CSASGYTDTQYF. The chain couples TRBV20-1 to TRBJ2-3, with D unresolved. Germline values: CDR1 DFQATT, CDR2 SNEGSKA (reference sequence). V lost 3 bases to trimming and J lost 2 bases, with 6 bases between them. The CDR3 covers 12 residues.

This clonotype has just a few counts. The V gene is TRBV12-3 or TRBV12-4, the J gene TRBJ2-1; D not certain. CDR3 length equals 13 residues. The V gene lost 2 bases and the J gene lost 8 bases, with 10 bases spanning the gap. The CDR3 loop reads CASSLLLWDEQFF. The CDR3 DNA reads TGTGCCAGCAGTTTATTGCTGTGGGATGAGCAGTTCTTC.

The gene calls are TRBV3-1 and TRBJ2-3, with D perhaps matching TRBD1 or TRBD2 (5 bases each). Germline lookup yields CDR1 LGHDT and CDR2 YNNKEL (reference sequence). The CDR3 contains 13 residues. V was cut by 8 bases and J by 4 bases, with 13 bases left in between. The CDR3 DNA reads as TGTGCCAGCGAAATCCAGGGAGCAGATACGCAGTATTTT. Translation: CASEIQGADTQYF.

This clonotype was counted only a few times. This chain uses TRBV20-1 with TRBJ1-1, with 10 bases lining up with TRBD1. Looked up from germline, CDR1 is DFQATT and CDR2 is SNEGSKA (reference sequence). This CDR3 contains 15 residues. The trim removed 5 bases at V and 1 base at J, leaving 7 bases unmatched. This CDR3 reads CSAPPRDRGNTEAFF. The CDR3 DNA sequence: TGCAGTGCTCCACCCCGGGACAGGGGGAACACTGAAGCTTTCTTT.

The chain has TRBV5-5 and TRBJ2-5; D not resolved. The V end was cut by 5 bases, the J end by 4 bases, with 15 bases between. Germline lookup yields CDR1 SGHKS and CDR2 YYEKEE (reference sequence). The length of the CDR3 is 14 residues. The CDR3 region is CASSLLVGGETQYF. Written as DNA, the CDR3 is TGTGCCAGCAGTTTGCTAGTAGGTGGAGAGACCCAGTACTTC.

The chain carries TRBV5-5 and TRBJ2-3, with TRBD2 identical over 8 bases. With 7 bases clipped from V and 1 base from J, the junction kept 11 bases outside the gene matches. The CDR3 totals 16 residues. Per the germline V gene, CDR1 is SGHKS and CDR2 is YYEKEE (reference sequence). CDR3 nucleotide sequence: TGTGCCAGCGTCTTGGGGCGGCGGGAGGGCACAGATACGCAGTATTTT. This codes for CASVLGRREGTDTQYF.

In this sample, this clonotype turned up once. The V call is TRBV9, the J call TRBJ2-1; 10 nucleotides align to TRBD1. This CDR3 region has 15 residues. V lost 0 bases to trimming and J lost 7 bases; unmatched junction nucleotides: 4. Germline-derived CDR1 and CDR2 are SGDLS and YYNGEE. The CDR3 coding sequence is TGTGCCAGCAGCGTAGTCGGGGACAGGGGAAATGAGCAGTTCTTC. Amino acid sequence: CASSVVGDRGNEQFF.

The chain has TRBV11-2 and TRBJ2-1, with D hard to call. In germline, CDR1 is SGHAT, CDR2 FQNNGV. This CDR3 comprises 16 residues. Trimming left V 1 base short and J 6 bases short, with 16 bases between. The CDR3 nucleotides read TGTGCCAGCAGCTTAGTGGTGCTCATCCAAGGCAATGAGCAGTTCTTC. Translating gives CASSLVVLIQGNEQFF.

The chain is built from TRBV6-1 and TRBJ2-7; a weak D match, TRBD1 (6 bases). The CDR3 runs to 15 residues. Per the germline V gene, CDR1 is MNHNS and CDR2 is SASEGT. Trimming removed 6 bases at V and 1 base at J, with 16 bases between. This CDR3 reads CASSRLGARSYEQYF. The CDR3 region has the DNA TGTGCCAGCAGCCGATTGGGGGCTCGGTCCTACGAGCAGTACTTC.